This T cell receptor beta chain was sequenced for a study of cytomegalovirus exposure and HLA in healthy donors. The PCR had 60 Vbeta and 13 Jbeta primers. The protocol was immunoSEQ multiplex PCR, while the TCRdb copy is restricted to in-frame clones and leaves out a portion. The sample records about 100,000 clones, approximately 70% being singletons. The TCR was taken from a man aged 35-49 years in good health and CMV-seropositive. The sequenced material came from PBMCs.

The CDR3 reads CASSGGRGSGVANVLTF. CDR3 DNA sequence: TGTGCCAGTAGTGGGGGAAGAGGTAGCGGGGTGGCCAACGTCCTGACTTTC. J is TRBJ2-6 and V is TRBV19; 8 bases are shared with TRBD2. The CDR3 runs 17 residues. Germline V gives CDR1 LNHDA, CDR2 SQIVND (reference sequence). V was pared by 5 bases and J by 6 bases, with 12 bases of the junction left unmatched. Full variable domain (missing parts from reference TRBV19 and TRBJ2-6): DGGITQSPKYLFRKEGQNVTLSCEQNLNHDAMYWYRQDPGQGLRLIYYSQIVNDFQKGDIAEGYSVSREKKESFPLTVTSAQKNPTAFYLCASSGGRGSGVANVLTFGAGSRLTVL.